This T cell receptor (beta chain) was recorded in a study of blood T cell repertoires in COVID-19. Trimming took off 1 base at V and 2 bases at J, with 9 bases between the two ends. This CDR3 is 14 amino acids long. Germline values: CDR1 MNHNS, CDR2 SASEGT. The protocol was immunoSEQ multiplex PCR, while the TCRdb copy is restricted to in-frame clones and leaves out a portion. This repertoire shows about 230,000 clones, around four fifths found once; its top ten account for 2.6%. The sample consisted of peripheral blood. The chain carries TRBV6-1 and TRBJ2-7, with D perhaps matching TRBD2 (6 bases). The origin of this receptor is an older woman with active or convalescent COVID-19. The CDR3 bases are TGTGCCAGCAGTGAAGGGGGGGAACCCTACGAGCAGTACTTC. Translated: CASSEGGEPYEQYF.